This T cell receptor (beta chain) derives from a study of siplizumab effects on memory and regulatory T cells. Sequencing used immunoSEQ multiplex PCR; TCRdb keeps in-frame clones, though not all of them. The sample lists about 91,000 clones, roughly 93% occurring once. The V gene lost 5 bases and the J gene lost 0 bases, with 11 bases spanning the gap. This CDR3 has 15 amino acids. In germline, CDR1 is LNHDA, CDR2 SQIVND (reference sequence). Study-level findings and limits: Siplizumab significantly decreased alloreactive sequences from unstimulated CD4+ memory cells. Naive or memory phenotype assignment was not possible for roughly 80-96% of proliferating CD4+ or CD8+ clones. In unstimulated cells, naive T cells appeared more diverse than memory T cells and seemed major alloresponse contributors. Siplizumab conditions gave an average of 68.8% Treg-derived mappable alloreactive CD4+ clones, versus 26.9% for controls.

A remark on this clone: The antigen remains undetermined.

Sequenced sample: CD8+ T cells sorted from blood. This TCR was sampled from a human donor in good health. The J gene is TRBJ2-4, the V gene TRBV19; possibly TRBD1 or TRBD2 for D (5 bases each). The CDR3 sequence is CASSVGTLAKNIQYF. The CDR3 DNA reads TGTGCCAGTAGTGTAGGGACCTTAGCCAAAAACATTCAGTACTTC.